The 23 T cell receptor beta chains in this list originate from one sample, sequenced in a study of blood T cell repertoires in COVID-19 (dated by TCRdb to the early 2020s). The library was obtained by the immunoSEQ multiplex PCR assay. Here the immuneACCESS table is served through TCRdb, limited to in-frame sequences with V and J called. Missing clones are a known gap in these copies; in checked studies unresolved V genes cover under half, and the rest lacks a known reason. A total of roughly 200,000 clones appear in this sample, almost 90% of them only once. The ten largest clones capture 0.62% of the sample. The specimen sequenced was peripheral blood. These receptors were taken from a man aged 45-65 years with acute or convalescent COVID-19.

The chain carries TRBV19 and TRBJ1-4; 7 nucleotides align to TRBD1. Trimming at V came to 7 bases and at J to 3 bases, leaving 5 bases not matched to a gene. CDR1 and CDR2 (germline): LNHDA, SQIVND (reference sequence). The CDR3 runs to 14 residues. CDR3 sequence: CASNPGTANEKLFF. As DNA, the CDR3 is TGTGCCAGTAACCCGGGGACAGCTAATGAAAAACTGTTTTTT. The variable domain in full, with the rest retrieved from reference TRBV19 and TRBJ1-4, is DGGITQSPKYLFRKEGQNVTLSCEQNLNHDAMYWYRQDPGQGLRLIYYSQIVNDFQKGDIAEGYSVSREKKESFPLTVTSAQKNPTAFYLCASNPGTANEKLFFGSGTQLSVL.

The chain couples TRBV7-8 to TRBJ1-6; D is possibly TRBD1 (6 bases). V lost 5 bases, J lost 5 bases, and 16 bases lay in between. This CDR3 has 16 residues. Per germline, CDR1 SGHVS and CDR2 FQNEAQ. CDR3 sequence: CASSEQGGINNSPLHF. The CDR3 DNA reads as TGTGCCAGCAGCGAACAGGGTGGTATCAATAATTCACCCCTCCACTTT.

The genes are TRBV6-2 or TRBV6-3 and TRBJ2-2; D is unclear. Germline lookup yields CDR1 MNHEY and CDR2 SVGEGT. The germline V and J ends were trimmed by 6 bases and 4 bases, with 12 bases remaining between them. The CDR3 totals 14 residues. The CDR3 loop is CASSALITTGELFF. CDR3 DNA sequence: TGTGCCAGCAGCGCGCTCATTACCACCGGGGAGCTGTTTTTT.

J is TRBJ1-4 and V is TRBV7-9; 7 bases match TRBD1. CDR1 and CDR2 (germline): SEHNR, FQNEAQ (reference sequence). The CDR3 sequence is 15 residues long. Germline trimming cut 5 bases from V and 5 bases from J; bases unmatched to any gene: 8. CDR3 sequence reads: CASSTLTGRNEKLFF. CDR3 nucleotides: TGTGCCAGCAGCACCCTGACAGGGAGGAATGAAAAACTGTTTTTT.

The chain combines TRBV9 with TRBJ2-1; TRBD2 aligns across 11 bases. V lost 7 bases to trimming and J lost 7 bases; unmatched junction nucleotides: 10. This CDR3 comprises 15 residues. Germline lookup yields CDR1 SGDLS and CDR2 YYNGEE. The CDR3 DNA follows: TGTGCCAGCGGCTTAGCGGGAGGGCCGGGGAATGAGCAGTTCTTC. Translating gives CASGLAGGPGNEQFF.

The chain uses TRBV4-1 and TRBJ2-2; D unresolved. Germline values: CDR1 MGHRA, CDR2 YSYEKL. With 2 bases removed from V and 1 base from J, the gap between germline ends came to 5 bases. The CDR3 spans 14 residues. DNA for the CDR3: TGCGCCAGCAGCCAAACCAGGAACACCGGGGAGCTGTTTTTT. As protein: CASSQTRNTGELFF.

V and J are TRBV2 and TRBJ1-5; 7 positions match TRBD1. Looked up from germline, CDR1 is SNHLY and CDR2 is FYNNEI. This CDR3 is 14 amino acids long. V shed 9 bases and J 1 base; nucleotides not matched to a gene: 6. Here the CDR3 DNA reads TGTGCCAGAATTACAGGGGACAGCAATCAGCCCCAGCATTTT. Translated: CARITGDSNQPQHF. The whole variable domain, remainder taken from reference TRBV2 and TRBJ1-5, is EPEVTQTPSHQVTQMGQEVILRCVPISNHLYFYWYRQILGQKVEFLVSFYNNEISEKSEIFDDQFSVERPDGSNFTLKIRSTKLEDSAMYFCARITGDSNQPQHFGDGTRLSIL.

The chain has TRBV27 and TRBJ1-5; D is unclear. Germline CDR1 and CDR2: MNHEY and SMNVEV (reference sequence). The CDR3 contains 13 residues. Trimming left V 8 bases short and J 0 bases short, with 8 bases between. In DNA form, the CDR3 reads TGTGCCAGCGGAGCCCTTAGCAATCAGCCCCAGCATTTT. Protein sequence: CASGALSNQPQHF.

The CDR3: CASSPRGFSYNEQFF. CDR3 nucleotide sequence: TGTGCCAGCAGCCCCCGGGGGTTCTCCTACAATGAGCAGTTCTTC. The chain carries TRBV7-9 and TRBJ2-1; D perhaps matches TRBD2 (6 bases). The CDR3 is made up of 15 amino acids. Trimming shortened V by 5 bases and J by 0 bases, and 11 bases separated the two germline ends. Germline V gives CDR1 SEHNR, CDR2 FQNEAQ (reference sequence).

V and J are TRBV11-1 and TRBJ1-2; 7 bases line up with TRBD1. The germline V gene encodes CDR1 SGHAT and CDR2 FQDESV (reference sequence). The CDR3 loop spans 13 amino acids. V shed 5 bases and J 6 bases; nucleotides not matched to a gene: 6. CDR3: CASSRQGSDGYTF. Written as DNA, the CDR3 is TGTGCCAGCAGCCGACAGGGTTCAGATGGCTACACCTTC.

The chain has TRBV20-1 and TRBJ2-6; D is uncertain. The CDR3 contains 12 residues. Per the germline V gene, CDR1 is DFQATT and CDR2 is SNEGSKA (reference sequence). V lost 3 bases and J 6 bases, leaving 6 bases between the germline ends. As DNA, the CDR3 is TGCAGTGCTAGTGAGGCGGCCAACGTCCTGACTTTC. Amino acids: CSASEAANVLTF.

The chain links TRBV7-9 to TRBJ2-5; D not resolved. CDR3 size: 14 residues. The ends were cut back, 6 bases at V and 1 base at J, with 12 bases in the middle. CDR1 SEHNR and CDR2 FQNEAQ come from the germline V gene (reference sequence). In DNA form, the CDR3 reads TGTGCCAGCAGTCCCGCAGTGATCCAAGAGACCCAGTACTTC. Amino acid sequence: CASSPAVIQETQYF.

This clone showed up just once. This chain links TRBV3-1 (or the pseudogene TRBV3-2) with TRBJ2-5; 7 bases match TRBD2. V was clipped by 3 bases and J by 5 bases; unmatched bases: 9. Germline CDR1 is LGHDT and CDR2 is YNNKEL (reference sequence). The length of the CDR3 is 15 residues. The CDR3 sequence: CASSQSGGPMETQYF. CDR3 DNA: TGTGCCAGCAGCCAGTCGGGAGGCCCCATGGAGACCCAGTACTTC.

The chain has TRBV5-1 and TRBJ2-5; a weak D match, TRBD1 (6 bases). Germline CDR1 and CDR2: SGHRS and YFSETQ. Trimming took 4 bases from V and 2 from J, leaving 12 bases between them. The CDR3 has 14 amino acids. The DNA for the CDR3 is TGCGCCAGCAGCCCAGGACAGTTACAAGAGACCCAGTACTTC. Protein: CASSPGQLQETQYF.

The rearrangement uses TRBV7-9 and TRBJ2-7; TRBD2 matches at 13 bases. The CDR3 sequence is 15 residues long. V lost 3 bases and J lost 2; bases outside the gene matches: 1. Per germline, CDR1 SEHNR and CDR2 FQNEAQ (reference sequence). CDR3 DNA sequence: TGTGCCAGCAGCTTCACTAGCGGGGGGGCCTACGAGCAGTACGTC. Translated, it gives CASSFTSGGAYEQYV.

This clone was counted between two and nine times. The chain combines TRBV5-1 with TRBJ1-5; 8 positions agree with TRBD1. The CDR3 loop spans 14 amino acids. The V gene's germline CDR1 is SGHRS and CDR2 YFSETQ. With 4 bases clipped from V and 6 bases from J, the junction kept 6 bases outside the gene matches. The CDR3 loop reads CASSTGQGFQPQHF. The CDR3 DNA is TGCGCCAGCAGCACAGGACAGGGCTTTCAGCCCCAGCATTTT.

This clone appeared once. The rearrangement joins TRBV27 to TRBJ1-4, with a weak D call TRBD1 (5 bases). Germline V gene data show CDR1 as MNHEY and CDR2 as SMNVEV (reference sequence). V was pared by 6 bases and J by 7 bases, with 12 bases between. The CDR3 spans 13 residues. CDR3 bases: TGTGCCAGCAGGGGGGGTGGAGGTGAAAAACTGTTTTTT. It encodes CASRGGGGEKLFF.

The chain couples TRBV18 to TRBJ1-1, with a weak D call TRBD1 (5 bases). The CDR3 contains 14 residues. Trimming stripped 2 bases from V and 1 base from J, with 8 bases between. From germline, CDR1 is KGHSH and CDR2 LQKENI. Here the CDR3 DNA reads TGTGCCAGCTCACCAGACAGTTGGAACACTGAAGCTTTCTTT. This sequence encodes CASSPDSWNTEAFF.

This clone was seen a single time. As DNA, the CDR3 is TGTGCCAGCAGCCATAGCGGGAGGGCCGAGTACTTC. Translated, it gives CASSHSGRAEYF. V gene TRBV5-4 combines with J gene TRBJ2-5, with TRBD2 matching over 11 bases. The length of the CDR3 is 12 residues. V shed 4 bases and J 12 bases; nucleotides not matched to a gene: 5. Germline loops: CDR1 SGHNT, CDR2 YYREEE (reference sequence).

This rearrangement joins TRBV29-1 to TRBJ2-3; D is possibly TRBD1 (5 bases). The CDR3 contains 16 residues. Germline values: CDR1 SQVTM, CDR2 ANQGSEA. Trimming removed 0 bases at V and 2 bases at J, with 15 bases between. The CDR3 coding sequence is TGCAGCGTTGAAGATGAGTGGTTAGGGGCCACAGATACGCAGTATTTT. Translating gives CSVEDEWLGATDTQYF.

The gene calls are TRBV19 and TRBJ1-2; a weak D match, TRBD1 (6 bases). CDR3 length: 13 residues. V was pared by 4 bases and J by 8 bases, with 14 bases between. CDR1 is LNHDA, CDR2 SQIVND, per germline (reference sequence). CDR3: CASSNRDNGGYTF. The CDR3 coding sequence is TGTGCCAGTAGTAACCGGGACAATGGGGGCTACACCTTC.

The V and J genes are TRBV27 and TRBJ2-3; the D gene is possibly TRBD1 (6 bases). Germline CDR1 MNHEY, CDR2 SMNVEV (reference sequence). V lost 0 bases and J 2 bases, leaving 12 bases between the germline ends. This CDR3 contains 16 residues. In DNA, the CDR3 is TGTGCCAGCAGTTTATCAGGGACACGCACCACAGATACGCAGTATTTT. Its translation: CASSLSGTRTTDTQYF.

The rearrangement uses TRBV9 and TRBJ2-2; D ambiguous. The CDR3 has 16 residues. The V and J ends lost 3 bases and 0 bases respectively, with 12 bases between them. Germline assignment: CDR1 SGDLS and CDR2 YYNGEE. The CDR3 region is CASSGTPSTNTGELFF. The DNA of the CDR3 is TGTGCCAGCAGCGGAACCCCCAGTACGAACACCGGGGAGCTGTTTTTT.